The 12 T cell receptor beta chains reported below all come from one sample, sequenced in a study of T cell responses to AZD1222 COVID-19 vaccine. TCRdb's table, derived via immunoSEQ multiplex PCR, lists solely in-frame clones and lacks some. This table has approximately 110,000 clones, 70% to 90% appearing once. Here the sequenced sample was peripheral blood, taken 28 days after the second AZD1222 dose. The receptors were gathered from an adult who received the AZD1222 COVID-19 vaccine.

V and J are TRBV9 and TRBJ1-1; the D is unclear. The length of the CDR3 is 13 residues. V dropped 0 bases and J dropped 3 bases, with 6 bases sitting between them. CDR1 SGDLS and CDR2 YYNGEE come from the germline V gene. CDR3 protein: CASSVGRYTEAFF. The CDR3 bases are TGTGCCAGCAGCGTAGGGAGGTACACTGAAGCTTTCTTT. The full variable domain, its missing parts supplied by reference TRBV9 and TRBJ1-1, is DSGVTQTPKHLITATGQRVTLRCSPRSGDLSVYWYQQSLDQGLQFLIQYYNGEERAKGNILERFSAQQFPDLHSELNLSSLELGDSALYFCASSVGRYTEAFFGQGTRLTVV.

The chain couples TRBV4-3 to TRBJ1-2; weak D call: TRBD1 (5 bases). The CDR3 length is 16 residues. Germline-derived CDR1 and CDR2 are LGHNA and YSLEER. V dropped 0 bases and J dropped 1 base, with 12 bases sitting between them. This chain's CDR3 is CASSQEPRQLNYGYTF. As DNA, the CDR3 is TGCGCCAGCAGCCAAGAACCCAGACAGCTTAACTATGGCTACACCTTC.

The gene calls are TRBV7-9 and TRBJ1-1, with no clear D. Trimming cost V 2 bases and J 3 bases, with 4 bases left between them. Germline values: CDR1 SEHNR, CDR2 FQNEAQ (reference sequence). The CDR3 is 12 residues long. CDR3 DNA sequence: TGTGCCAGCAGCTTATCGGACACTGAAGCTTTCTTT. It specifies CASSLSDTEAFF.

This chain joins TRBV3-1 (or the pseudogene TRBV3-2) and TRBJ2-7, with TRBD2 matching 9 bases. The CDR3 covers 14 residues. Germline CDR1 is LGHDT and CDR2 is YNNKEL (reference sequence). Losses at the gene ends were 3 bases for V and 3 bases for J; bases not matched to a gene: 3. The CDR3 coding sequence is TGTGCCAGCAGCCAGCGGGGGGGCATCTACGAGCAGTACTTC. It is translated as CASSQRGGIYEQYF.

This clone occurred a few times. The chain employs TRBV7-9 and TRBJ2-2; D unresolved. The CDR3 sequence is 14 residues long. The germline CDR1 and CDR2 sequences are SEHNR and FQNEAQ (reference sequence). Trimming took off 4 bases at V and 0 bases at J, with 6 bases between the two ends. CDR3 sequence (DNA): TGTGCCAGCAGCTCTAACCCGAACACCGGGGAGCTGTTTTTT. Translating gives CASSSNPNTGELFF.

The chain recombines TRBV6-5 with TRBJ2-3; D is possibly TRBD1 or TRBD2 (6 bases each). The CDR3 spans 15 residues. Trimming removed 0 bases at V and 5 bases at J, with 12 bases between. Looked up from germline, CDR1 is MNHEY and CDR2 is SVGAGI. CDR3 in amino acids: CASSYSGGREDTQYF. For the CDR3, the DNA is TGTGCCAGCAGTTACTCGGGGGGCAGAGAAGATACGCAGTATTTT.

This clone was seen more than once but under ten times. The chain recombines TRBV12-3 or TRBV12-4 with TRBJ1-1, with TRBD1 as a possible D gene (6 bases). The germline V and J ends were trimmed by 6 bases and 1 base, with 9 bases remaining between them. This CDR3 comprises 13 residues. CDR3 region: CASRIRGNTEAFF. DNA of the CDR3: TGTGCCAGCAGGATCAGGGGGAACACTGAAGCTTTCTTT.

The CDR3 spells CASSYGTADTQYF. For the CDR3, the DNA is TGTGCCAGCAGCTACGGGACCGCAGATACGCAGTATTTT. The V gene is TRBV7-2, the J gene TRBJ2-3; either TRBD1 or TRBD2 may fit D (5 bases each). CDR1 SGHTA and CDR2 FQGNSA come from the germline V gene. Trimming cost V 4 bases and J 4 bases, with 9 bases left between them. The CDR3 spans 13 residues.

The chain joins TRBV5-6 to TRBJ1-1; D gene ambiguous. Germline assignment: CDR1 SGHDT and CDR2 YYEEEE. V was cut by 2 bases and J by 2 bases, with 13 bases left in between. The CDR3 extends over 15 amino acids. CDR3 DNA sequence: TGTGCCAGCAGCTTTCAGTCATTCGTCAACACTGAAGCTTTCTTT. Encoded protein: CASSFQSFVNTEAFF.

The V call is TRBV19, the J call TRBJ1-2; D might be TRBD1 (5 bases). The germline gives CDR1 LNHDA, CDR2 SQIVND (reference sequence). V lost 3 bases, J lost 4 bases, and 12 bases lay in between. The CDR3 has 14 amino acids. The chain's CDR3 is CASSMSRATYGYTF. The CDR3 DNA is TGTGCCAGTAGTATGTCCAGGGCGACCTATGGCTACACCTTC.

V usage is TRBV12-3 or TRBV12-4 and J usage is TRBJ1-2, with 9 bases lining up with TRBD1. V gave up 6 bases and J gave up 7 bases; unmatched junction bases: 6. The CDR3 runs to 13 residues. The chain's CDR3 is CASSRGQGGGYTF. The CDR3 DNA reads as TGTGCCAGCAGCCGGGGACAGGGTGGTGGCTACACCTTC.

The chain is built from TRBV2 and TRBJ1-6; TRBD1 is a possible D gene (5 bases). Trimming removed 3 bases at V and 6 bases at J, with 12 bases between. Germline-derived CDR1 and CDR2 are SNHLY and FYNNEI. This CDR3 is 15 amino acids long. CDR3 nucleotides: TGTGCCAGCAGTGATGGGCAGGGATTTAATTCACCCCTCCACTTT. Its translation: CASSDGQGFNSPLHF.